This T cell receptor beta chain was retrieved from a study of monozygotic twins with inflammatory bowel disease. Isolation of total RNA was performed on whole blood, with no prior T cell sorting. There are 14 residues in the CDR3. Germline CDR1 and CDR2: GTSNPN and SVGIG (reference sequence). TCRdb re-called the 5' RACE reads and gives one entry per CDR3 protein, without DNA. The sample's table shows over 120,000 distinct CDR3 sequences. Sequences were obtained from blood. The receptor comes from a human donor with ulcerative colitis or Crohn's disease, or a healthy co-twin of an affected twin (not recorded which). This chain joins TRBV30 and TRBJ2-7; the TRBD1 assignment by TCRdb is unverifiable without DNA. The CDR3 is CAWSVGASSYEQYF. The full variable domain, completed using reference TRBV30 and TRBJ2-7, is SQTIHQWPATLVQPVGSPLSLECTVEGTSNPNLYWYRQAAGRGLQLLFYSVGIGQISSEVPQNLSASRPQDRQFILSSKKLLLSDSGFYLCAWSVGASSYEQYFGPGTRLTVT.